Below, 6 T cell receptor beta chains from the same sample are listed, as sequenced in a study of T cell responses to AZD1222 COVID-19 vaccine. Assay: immunoSEQ multiplex PCR; the TCRdb copy retains only in-frame clones and omits some. This sample has about 270,000 clones, with about 94% found just once. Sequencing used peripheral blood, obtained 28 days after the second AZD1222 dose. The receptors shown here come from an adult who received the AZD1222 COVID-19 vaccine.

This sequence joins TRBV3-1 (or the pseudogene TRBV3-2) and TRBJ2-5; D tentatively reads TRBD1 or TRBD2 (7 bases each). The CDR3 extends over 17 amino acids. Trimming shortened V by 0 bases and J by 7 bases, and 21 bases separated the two germline ends. Germline values: CDR1 LGHDT, CDR2 YNNKEL (reference sequence). This chain's CDR3 is CASSQERWSGGAGTQYF. The CDR3 coding sequence is TGTGCCAGCAGCCAAGAAAGGTGGTCAGGGGGGGCTGGGACCCAGTACTTC.

This clone has a single count. V gene TRBV5-1 combines with J gene TRBJ2-3, with TRBD2 identical over 12 bases. CDR3 length: 16 residues. The germline V gene encodes CDR1 SGHRS and CDR2 YFSETQ. J lost 7 bases, V lost 1 base, and 7 bases had no gene match. The CDR3, as DNA: TGCGCCAGCAGCTTGTTACTAGCGGGGGGCCCTCATACGCAGTATTTT. It codes for CASSLLLAGGPHTQYF.

This clone was seen only once. The chain recombines TRBV6-5 with TRBJ2-1, with a possible D match to TRBD2 (5 bases). CDR1 and CDR2 (germline): MNHEY, SVGAGI. The V end lost 9 bases, the J end lost 4 bases, and 13 bases lay between the germline ends. CDR3 size: 13 residues. Here the CDR3 DNA reads TGTGCCAGTACCGCCACGGGGTACAATGAGCAGTTCTTC. Translating it yields CASTATGYNEQFF.

Only one count was recorded for this clone. The J gene is TRBJ2-7, the V gene TRBV28; D might be TRBD1 or TRBD2, each matching 7 bases. The V gene lost 2 bases and the J gene lost 3 bases, with 14 bases spanning the gap. The germline CDR1 and CDR2 sequences are MDHEN and SYDVKM. The length of the CDR3 is 15 residues. DNA for the CDR3: TGTGCCAGCAGTTTAGGGGCAGGGGGGGTCTACGAGCAGTACTTC. This encodes CASSLGAGGVYEQYF.

In its sample, this clone was seen once. This sequence joins TRBV6-5 and TRBJ1-4; 7 bases align to TRBD1. Germline-derived CDR1 and CDR2 are MNHEY and SVGAGI. The J segment lost 6 bases and the V segment lost 6 bases, leaving 7 bases of the junction unmatched. This CDR3 spans 14 amino acids. The CDR3 nucleotides read TGTGCCAGCAGCCCAGACAGGGACCATGAAAAACTGTTTTTT. Protein sequence: CASSPDRDHEKLFF.

CDR3 amino acids: CASSLGGIPYNEQFF. CDR3 nucleotide sequence: TGTGCCAGCAGCTTAGGAGGGATCCCCTACAATGAGCAGTTCTTC. The rearrangement uses TRBV7-2 and TRBJ2-1, with D perhaps matching TRBD2 (5 bases). In germline, CDR1 is SGHTA, CDR2 FQGNSA. This CDR3 has 15 amino acids. Trimming shortened V by 1 base and J by 2 bases, and 9 bases separated the two germline ends.